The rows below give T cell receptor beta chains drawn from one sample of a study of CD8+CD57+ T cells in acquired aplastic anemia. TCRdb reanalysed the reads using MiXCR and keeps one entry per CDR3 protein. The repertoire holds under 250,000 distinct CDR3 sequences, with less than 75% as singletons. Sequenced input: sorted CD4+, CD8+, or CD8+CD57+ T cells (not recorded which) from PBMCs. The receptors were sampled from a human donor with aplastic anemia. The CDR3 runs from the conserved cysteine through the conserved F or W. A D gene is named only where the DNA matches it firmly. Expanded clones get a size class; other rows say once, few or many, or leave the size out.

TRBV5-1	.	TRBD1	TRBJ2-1	CASSLAGQGGGQFF	TGCGCCAGCAGCTTGGCCGGACAGGGTGGGGGGCAGTTCTTC
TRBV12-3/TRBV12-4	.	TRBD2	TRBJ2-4	CASSLTLAGGTGTSAKNIQYF	TGTGCCAGCAGTTTAACCCTAGCGGGGGGTACCGGGACGTCGGCCAAAAACATTCAGTACTTC
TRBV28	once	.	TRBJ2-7	CASSKLVPNEQYF	TGTGCCAGCAGTAAACTAGTCCCCAACGAGCAGTACTTC
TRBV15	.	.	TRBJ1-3	CATSRGTRPNTIYF	TGTGCCACCAGCAGAGGGACGAGGCCTAACACCATATATTTT
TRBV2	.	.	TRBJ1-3	CASSEGRATSGNTIYF	TGTGCCAGCAGTGAGGGCCGCGCAACCTCTGGAAACACCATATATTTT
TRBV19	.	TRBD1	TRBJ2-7	CASSMAPDRAYEQYF	TGTGCCAGTAGTATGGCGCCGGACAGGGCTTACGAGCAGTACTTC
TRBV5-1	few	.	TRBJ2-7	CASSPTRGSSYEQYF	TGCGCCAGCAGCCCTACGAGGGGCAGCTCCTACGAGCAGTACTTC
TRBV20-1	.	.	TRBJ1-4	CSARDRRGRLRTNEKLFF	TGCAGTGCTAGAGATCGGAGGGGGAGGTTGAGAACTAATGAAAAACTGTTTTTT
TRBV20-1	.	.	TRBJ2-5	CSAYGGSAETQYF	TGCAGTGCTTACGGCGGTTCGGCGGAGACCCAGTACTTC
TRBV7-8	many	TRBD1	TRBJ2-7	CASSPRGIPYEQYF	TGTGCCAGCAGCCCCAGGGGGATCCCCTACGAGCAGTACTTC
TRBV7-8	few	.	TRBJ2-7	CASSLRGTYEQYF	TGTGCCAGCAGCTTACGTGGGACTTACGAGCAGTACTTC
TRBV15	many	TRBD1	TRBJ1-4	CATSRRRTGEIEKLFF	TGTGCCACCAGCAGACGAAGAACAGGGGAGATTGAAAAACTGTTTTTT
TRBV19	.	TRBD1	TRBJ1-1	CASSHQRGQGAGAFF	TGTGCCAGTAGCCACCAACGCGGGCAGGGGGCAGGAGCTTTCTTT
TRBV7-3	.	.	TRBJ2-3	CASSPLGGEGDTQYF	TGTGCCAGCAGCCCCCTCGGCGGGGAAGGAGATACGCAGTATTTT
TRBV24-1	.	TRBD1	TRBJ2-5	CATRGTGGFQETQYF	TGTGCCACCAGGGGGACAGGGGGCTTCCAAGAGACCCAGTACTTC
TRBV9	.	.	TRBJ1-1	CASSVARGGDTEAFF	TGTGCCAGCAGCGTAGCTAGAGGGGGGGACACTGAAGCTTTCTTT
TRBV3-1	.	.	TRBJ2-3	CASSQDTDPGAQYF	TGTGCCAGCAGCCAAGATACCGACCCAGGGGCGCAGTATTTT
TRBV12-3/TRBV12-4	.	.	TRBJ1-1	CASSPRKGAFF	TGTGCCAGCAGCCCCCGGAAGGGAGCTTTCTTT
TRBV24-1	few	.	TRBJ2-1	CATSEQGLGQFF	TGTGCCACCAGTGAGCAGGGCCTGGGGCAGTTCTTC
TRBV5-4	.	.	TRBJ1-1	CASSLKGNEAFF	TGTGCCAGCAGCTTGAAGGGGAATGAAGCTTTCTTT
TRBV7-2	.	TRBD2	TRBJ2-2	CASSLGETSGDTGELFF	TGTGCCAGCAGCTTGGGTGAGACTAGCGGGGACACCGGGGAGCTGTTTTTT
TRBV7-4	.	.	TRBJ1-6	CASSPDLSSPLHF	TGTGCCAGCAGCCCGGACTTATCCTCACCCCTCCACTTT
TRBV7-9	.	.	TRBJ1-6	CASSLNSFNSPLHF	TGTGCCAGCAGCCTTAATAGCTTTAATTCACCCCTCCACTTT
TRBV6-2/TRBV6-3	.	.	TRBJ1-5	CASSYMGAVQHF	TGTGCCAGCAGTTACATGGGGGCCGTACAGCATTTT
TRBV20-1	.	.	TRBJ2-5	CSARDLEETQYF	TGCAGTGCTAGGGACTTGGAAGAGACCCAGTACTTC
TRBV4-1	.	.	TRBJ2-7	CASSQDDGLAKTF	TGCGCCAGCAGCCAAGATGATGGGCTAGCTAAGACCTTC
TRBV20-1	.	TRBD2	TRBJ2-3	CSARDGTSIDTQYF	TGCAGTGCTAGAGATGGGACTAGCATAGATACGCAGTATTTT
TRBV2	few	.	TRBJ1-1	CASSGRPGEAFF	TGTGCCAGCAGTGGGAGGCCCGGTGAAGCTTTCTTT
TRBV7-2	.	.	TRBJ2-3	CASSSSVSTDTQYF	TGTGCCAGCAGCTCGTCGGTGAGCACAGATACGCAGTATTTT
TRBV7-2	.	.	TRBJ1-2	CASSQRDLGTRGYTF	TGTGCCAGCAGCCAAAGGGACCTCGGTACTCGTGGCTACACCTTC
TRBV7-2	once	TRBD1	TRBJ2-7	CASSQTGTGGTEQYF	TGTGCCAGCAGCCAAACCGGGACAGGGGGCACCGAGCAGTACTTC
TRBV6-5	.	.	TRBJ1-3	CASSSRDYHSGPGNTIYF	TGTGCCAGCAGTAGCCGGGACTACCACTCTGGGCCAGGAAACACCATATATTTT
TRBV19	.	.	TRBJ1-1	CASSYVNTEAFF	TGTGCCAGTAGTTACGTGAACACTGAAGCTTTCTTT
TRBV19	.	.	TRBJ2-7	CASSIGGAAYEQYF	TGTGCCAGTAGTATAGGGGGGGCAGCCTACGAGCAGTACTTC
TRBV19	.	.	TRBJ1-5	CASSKSLPPQHF	TGTGCCAGTAGTAAGTCCCTACCGCCCCAGCATTTT
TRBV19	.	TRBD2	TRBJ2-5	CASSMGLAGETQYF	TGTGCCAGTAGTATGGGACTAGCGGGAGAGACCCAGTACTTC
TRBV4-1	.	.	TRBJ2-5	CASSQDVRLGQETQYF	TGCGCCAGCAGCCAAGATGTCCGGCTAGGCCAAGAGACCCAGTACTTC